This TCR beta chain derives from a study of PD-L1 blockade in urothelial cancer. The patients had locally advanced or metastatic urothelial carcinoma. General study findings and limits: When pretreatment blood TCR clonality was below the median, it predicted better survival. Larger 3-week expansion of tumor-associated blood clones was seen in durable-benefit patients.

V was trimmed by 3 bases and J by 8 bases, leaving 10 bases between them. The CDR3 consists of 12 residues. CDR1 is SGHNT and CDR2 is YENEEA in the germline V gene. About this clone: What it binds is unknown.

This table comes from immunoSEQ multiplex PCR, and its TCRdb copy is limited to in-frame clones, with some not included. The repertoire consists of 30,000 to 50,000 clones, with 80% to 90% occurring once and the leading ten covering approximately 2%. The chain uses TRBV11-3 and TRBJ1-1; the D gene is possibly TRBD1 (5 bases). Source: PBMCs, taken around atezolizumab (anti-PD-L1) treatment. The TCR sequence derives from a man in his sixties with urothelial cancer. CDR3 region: CASSFRRGEAFF. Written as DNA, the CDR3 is TGTGCCAGCAGCTTCAGGCGGGGGGAAGCTTTCTTT.